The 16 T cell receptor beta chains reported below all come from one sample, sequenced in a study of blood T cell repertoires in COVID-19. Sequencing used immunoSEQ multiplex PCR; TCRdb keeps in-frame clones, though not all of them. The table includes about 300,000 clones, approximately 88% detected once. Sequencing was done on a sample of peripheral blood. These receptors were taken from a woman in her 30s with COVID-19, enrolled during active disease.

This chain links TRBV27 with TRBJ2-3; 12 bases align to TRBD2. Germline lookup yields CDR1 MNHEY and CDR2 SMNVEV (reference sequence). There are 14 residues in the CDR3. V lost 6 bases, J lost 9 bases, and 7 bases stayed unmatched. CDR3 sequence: CASRPGLAGGTQYF. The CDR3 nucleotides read TGTGCCAGCAGACCGGGACTAGCGGGTGGCACGCAGTATTTT.

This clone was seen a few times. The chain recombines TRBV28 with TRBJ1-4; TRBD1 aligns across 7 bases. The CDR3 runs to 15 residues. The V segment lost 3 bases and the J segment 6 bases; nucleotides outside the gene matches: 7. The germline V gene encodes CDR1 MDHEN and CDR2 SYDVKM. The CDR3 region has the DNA TGTGCCAGCAGTTTTGTTTCAGGGGGGTATGAAAAACTGTTTTTT. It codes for CASSFVSGGYEKLFF.

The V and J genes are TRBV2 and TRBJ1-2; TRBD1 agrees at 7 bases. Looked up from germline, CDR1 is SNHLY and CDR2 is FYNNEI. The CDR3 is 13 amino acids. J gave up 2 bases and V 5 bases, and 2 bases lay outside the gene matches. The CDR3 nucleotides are TGTGCCAGCAGTCCGACAGGGAACTATGGCTACACCTTC. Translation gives CASSPTGNYGYTF.

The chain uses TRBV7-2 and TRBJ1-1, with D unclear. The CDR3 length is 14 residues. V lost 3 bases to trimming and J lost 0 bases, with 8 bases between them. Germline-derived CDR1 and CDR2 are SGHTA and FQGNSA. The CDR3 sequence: CASSFRVLNTEAFF. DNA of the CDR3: TGTGCCAGCAGCTTCCGGGTCTTGAACACTGAAGCTTTCTTT.

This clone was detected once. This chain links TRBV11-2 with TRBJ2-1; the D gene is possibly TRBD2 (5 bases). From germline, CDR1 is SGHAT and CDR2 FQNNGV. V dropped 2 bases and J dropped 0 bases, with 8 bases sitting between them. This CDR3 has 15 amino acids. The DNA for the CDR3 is TGTGCCAGCAGCTTACTGGGGAGCTCCTACAATGAGCAGTTCTTC. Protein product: CASSLLGSSYNEQFF.

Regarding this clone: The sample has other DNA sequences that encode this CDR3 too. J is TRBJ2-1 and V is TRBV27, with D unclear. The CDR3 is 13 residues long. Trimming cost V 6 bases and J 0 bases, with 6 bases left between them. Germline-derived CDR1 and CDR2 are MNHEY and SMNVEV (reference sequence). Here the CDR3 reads CASSLNSYNEQFF. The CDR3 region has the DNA TGTGCCAGCAGCCTTAACTCCTACAATGAGCAGTTCTTC.

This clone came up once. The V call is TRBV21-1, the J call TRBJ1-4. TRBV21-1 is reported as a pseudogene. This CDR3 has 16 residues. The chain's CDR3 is CASSKLVGASNEKLFF. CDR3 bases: TGTGCCAGCAGCAAATTGGTGGGAGCAAGCAATGAAAAACTGTTTTTT.

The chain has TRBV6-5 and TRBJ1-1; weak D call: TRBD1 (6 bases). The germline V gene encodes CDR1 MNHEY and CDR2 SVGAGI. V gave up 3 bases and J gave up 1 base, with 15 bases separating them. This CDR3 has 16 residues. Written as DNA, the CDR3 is TGTGCCAGCAGTTATGGGGGCAGGAGGTCGAACACTGAAGCTTTCTTT. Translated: CASSYGGRRSNTEAFF.

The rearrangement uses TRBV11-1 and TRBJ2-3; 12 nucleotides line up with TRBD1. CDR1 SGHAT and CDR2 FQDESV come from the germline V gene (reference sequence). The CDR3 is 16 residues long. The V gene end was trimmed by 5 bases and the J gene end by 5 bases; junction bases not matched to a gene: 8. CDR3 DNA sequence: TGTGCCAGCAGCCAGCATGGGACAGGGGGCATAGATACGCAGTATTTT. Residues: CASSQHGTGGIDTQYF.

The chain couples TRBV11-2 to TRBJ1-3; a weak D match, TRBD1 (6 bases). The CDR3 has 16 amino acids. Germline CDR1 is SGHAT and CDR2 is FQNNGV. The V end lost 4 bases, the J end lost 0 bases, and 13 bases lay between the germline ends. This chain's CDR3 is CASSSGGSVSGNTIYF. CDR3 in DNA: TGTGCCAGCAGCTCGGGGGGCAGCGTCTCTGGAAACACCATATATTTT.

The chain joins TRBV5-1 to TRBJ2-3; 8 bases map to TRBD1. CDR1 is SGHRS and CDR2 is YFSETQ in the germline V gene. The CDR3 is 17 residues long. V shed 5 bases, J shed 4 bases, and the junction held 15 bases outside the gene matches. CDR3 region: CASRSRPMTGEPDTQYF. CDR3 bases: TGCGCCAGCAGATCGCGCCCGATGACAGGGGAGCCAGATACGCAGTATTTT.

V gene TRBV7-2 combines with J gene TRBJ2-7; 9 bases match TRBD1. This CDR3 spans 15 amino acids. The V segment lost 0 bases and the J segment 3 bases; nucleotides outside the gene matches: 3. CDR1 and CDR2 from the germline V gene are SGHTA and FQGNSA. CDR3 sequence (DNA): TGTGCCAGCAGCTTAGCGGCGGGACAGGGCTACGAGCAGTACTTC. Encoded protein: CASSLAAGQGYEQYF.

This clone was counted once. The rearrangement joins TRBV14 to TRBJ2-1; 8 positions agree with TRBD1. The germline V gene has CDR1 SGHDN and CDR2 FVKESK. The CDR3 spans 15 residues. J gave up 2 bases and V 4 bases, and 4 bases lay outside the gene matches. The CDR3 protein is CASSRRGPPYNEQFF. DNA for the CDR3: TGTGCCAGCAGCCGCAGGGGGCCTCCCTACAATGAGCAGTTCTTC. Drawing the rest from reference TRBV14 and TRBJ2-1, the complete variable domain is EAGVTQFPSHSVIEKGQTVTLRCDPISGHDNLYWYRRVMGKEIKFLLHFVKESKQDESGMPNNRFLAERTGGTYSTLKVQPAELEDSGVYFCASSRRGPPYNEQFFGPGTRLTVL.

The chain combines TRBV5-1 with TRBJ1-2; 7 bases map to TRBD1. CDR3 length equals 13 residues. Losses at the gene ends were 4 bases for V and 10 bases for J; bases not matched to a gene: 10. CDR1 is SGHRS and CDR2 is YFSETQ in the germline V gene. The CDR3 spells CASSPTGSPLYTF. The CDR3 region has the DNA TGCGCCAGCAGCCCGACAGGGAGTCCTCTCTACACCTTC.

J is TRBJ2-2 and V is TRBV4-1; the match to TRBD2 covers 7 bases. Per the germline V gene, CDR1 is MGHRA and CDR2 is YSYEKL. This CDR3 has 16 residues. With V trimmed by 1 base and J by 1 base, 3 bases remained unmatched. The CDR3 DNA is TGCGCCAGCAGCCAAGTCGCGGGGGTGAACACCGGGGAGCTGTTTTTT. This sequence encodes CASSQVAGVNTGELFF.

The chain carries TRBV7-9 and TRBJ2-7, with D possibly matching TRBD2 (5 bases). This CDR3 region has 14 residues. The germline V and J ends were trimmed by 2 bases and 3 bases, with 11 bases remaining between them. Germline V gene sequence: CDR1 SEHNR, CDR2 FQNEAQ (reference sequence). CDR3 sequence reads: CASSLRTGFYEQYF. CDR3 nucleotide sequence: TGTGCCAGCAGCTTAAGGACGGGGTTCTACGAGCAGTACTTC. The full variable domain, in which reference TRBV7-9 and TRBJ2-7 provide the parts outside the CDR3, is DTGVSQNPRHKITKRGQNVTFRCDPISEHNRLYWYRQTLGQGPEFLTYFQNEAQLEKSRLLSDRFSAERPKGSFSTLEIQRTEQGDSAMYLCASSLRTGFYEQYFGPGTRLTVT.